This paragraph reports one T cell receptor (beta chain). The data were taken from a study of blood T cell repertoires in COVID-19. The CDR3 has 16 amino acids. The V segment lost 0 bases and the J segment 6 bases; nucleotides outside the gene matches: 9. Germline CDR1 is SEHNR and CDR2 is FQNEAQ (reference sequence). Categorization into cohorts depended on clinical history that participants reported. Original analysis: Amplified reference gene primers provided the basis for estimating nucleated cell counts. Sequencing used immunoSEQ multiplex PCR; TCRdb keeps in-frame clones, though not all of them. The V and J calls and clone size come from that table; D and trimming were worked out from the DNA. The table records around 200,000 clones, approximately 90% of them present only once.

The V gene is TRBV7-9, the J gene TRBJ1-1; 8 bases align to TRBD1. The sample was PBMCs or T cells enriched from blood (not recorded which). The clonotype originates from a woman aged 40 to 55 with acute COVID-19. CDR3 region: CASSLAGQAYGAEAFF. CDR3 sequence (DNA): TGTGCCAGCAGCTTAGCGGGACAGGCCTATGGGGCTGAAGCTTTCTTT. Looking up the rest from reference TRBV7-9 and TRBJ1-1 gives the full variable domain: DTGVSQNPRHKITKRGQNVTFRCDPISEHNRLYWYRQTLGQGPEFLTYFQNEAQLEKSRLLSDRFSAERPKGSFSTLEIQRTEQGDSAMYLCASSLAGQAYGAEAFFGQGTRLTVV.